These 9 T cell receptor beta chains were all obtained from the same sample, sequenced in a study of beta chain features in type 1 diabetes. The study reverse transcribed the entire isolated RNA, so it sequenced expressed TCRB transcripts. Clones were sequenced by immunoSEQ multiplex PCR, and TCRdb holds only the in-frame ones, with some missing. Of around 290,000 clones listed, roughly 8% were seen once; the top ten hold roughly 1%. Sample: central memory CD4+ T cells from blood. These receptors were collected from a woman aged 18-30 years in good health.

This clone was seen only a few times. The chain combines TRBV6-5 with TRBJ2-3, with 9 nucleotides matching TRBD1. From germline, CDR1 is MNHEY and CDR2 SVGAGI. V trimming: 2 bases; J trimming: 11 bases; junction bases outside the gene matches: 8. This CDR3 contains 14 residues. CDR3 in DNA: TGTGCCAGCAGTTACGCAGCGACAGGGGGGATGCAGTATTTT. Protein sequence: CASSYAATGGMQYF.

This clone was seen more than once but under ten times. The CDR3 region is CASSYQHPSGSGELFF. Here the CDR3 DNA reads TGTGCCAGCAGTTACCAGCACCCGTCTGGGAGCGGGGAGCTGTTTTTT. The chain combines TRBV6-6 with TRBJ2-2, with D possibly matching TRBD2 (5 bases). The germline V gene encodes CDR1 MNHNY and CDR2 SVGAGI (reference sequence). This CDR3 contains 16 residues. Trimming removed 2 bases from V and 7 bases from J, with 17 bases in between.

This clone has a handful of counts. The V gene is TRBV29-1, the J gene TRBJ2-1; 8 nucleotides line up with TRBD2. Germline V lookup: CDR1 SQVTM, CDR2 ANQGSEA. The CDR3 loop spans 12 amino acids. Trimming took 4 bases from V and 5 from J; bases not matched to a gene: 1. The CDR3 spells CSVGRGDNEQFF. DNA of the CDR3: TGCAGCGTTGGGCGGGGGGACAATGAGCAGTTCTTC.

This clone was counted only a few times. This sequence joins TRBV13 and TRBJ2-7; perhaps TRBD1 as D (5 bases). Trimming pared 2 bases from V and 1 base from J, leaving 6 bases between. This CDR3 spans 13 amino acids. The germline gives CDR1 PRHDT, CDR2 FYEKMQ (reference sequence). CDR3 sequence: CASSLRQSYEQYF. The CDR3 DNA follows: TGTGCCAGCAGCTTAAGACAGTCCTACGAGCAGTACTTC.

This clone was found a few times. This rearrangement joins TRBV6-5 to TRBJ1-5; perhaps TRBD1 as D (5 bases). This CDR3 has 16 residues. V lost 0 bases, J lost 2 bases, and 11 bases lay in between. Germline V gene sequence: CDR1 MNHEY, CDR2 SVGAGI. CDR3 coding DNA: TGTGCCAGCAGTTACTCGAACATAGGGGGCAATCAGCCCCAGCATTTT. This translates into CASSYSNIGGNQPQHF.

This clone showed up just a few times. V is TRBV5-1 and J is TRBJ1-2, with a weak D call TRBD1 (5 bases). The CDR3 runs 17 residues. Looked up from germline, CDR1 is SGHRS and CDR2 is YFSETQ. Deletions cut 3 bases from V and 2 bases from J, with 20 bases between. Here the CDR3 reads CASSSRPRGADNYGYTF. The CDR3 DNA is TGCGCCAGCAGCTCTCGCCCACGAGGGGCCGACAACTATGGCTACACCTTC.

This clone appeared many times. The rearrangement uses TRBV7-3 and TRBJ1-1; the D is unclear. Germline V CDR1 and CDR2: SGHTA, FQGTGA. This CDR3 contains 13 residues. Trimming removed 0 bases at V and 7 bases at J, with 9 bases between. CDR3 DNA sequence: TGTGCCAGCAGCTTAACCCGACACGATGAAGCTTTCTTT. This codes for CASSLTRHDEAFF.

This clone was counted between two and nine times. The chain couples TRBV28 to TRBJ1-1; 7 positions match TRBD1. J lost 0 bases, V lost 8 bases, and 3 bases had no gene match. Germline V gene data show CDR1 as MDHEN and CDR2 as SYDVKM. There are 13 residues in the CDR3. The CDR3 DNA reads as TGTGCCAGCTGGGACAGTTTGAACACTGAAGCTTTCTTT. It encodes CASWDSLNTEAFF. The complete variable domain, with remaining parts taken from reference TRBV28 and TRBJ1-1, reads DVKVTQSSRYLVKRTGEKVFLECVQDMDHENMFWYRQDPGLGLRLIYFSYDVKMKEKGDIPEGYSVSREKKERFSLILESASTNQTSMYLCASWDSLNTEAFFGQGTRLTVV.

CDR3 sequence reads: CASSTGWETQYF. CDR3 coding DNA: TGTGCCAGCAGTACAGGGTGGGAGACCCAGTACTTC. V gene TRBV2 combines with J gene TRBJ2-5; tentatively, D is TRBD1 (6 bases). The CDR3 spans 12 residues. V was trimmed by 5 bases and J by 5 bases, leaving 9 bases between them. Germline CDR1 SNHLY, CDR2 FYNNEI.